One and the same sample provided the 2 T cell receptor beta chains below, sequenced in a study of shared clonotypes between healthy human individuals. Profiling relied on immunoSEQ multiplex PCR, and the TCRdb table lists in-frame clones only, not all of them. The sample records about 1 million clones, roughly 75% being singletons. Material for sequencing was memory CD4+ T cells sorted from blood. The subset here: CD45RA-negative fraction. The receptors shown here come from a man younger than 30 in good health.

This clone was observed many times. J is TRBJ2-3 and V is TRBV10-3, with D possibly being TRBD1 (6 bases). V lost 10 bases to trimming and J lost 2 bases, with 10 bases between them. Looked up from germline, CDR1 is ENHRY and CDR2 is SYGVKD. There are 12 residues in the CDR3. The CDR3 spells CATGQLTDTQYF. The CDR3 region has the DNA TGTGCCACTGGACAGCTCACAGATACGCAGTATTTT.

Only one count was recorded for this clone. This specimen includes other DNA sequences encoding the same CDR3. The chain joins TRBV11-1 to TRBJ1-5, with no clear D. Germline V gene sequence: CDR1 SGHAT, CDR2 FQDESV (reference sequence). Trimming removed 5 bases at V and 4 bases at J, with 9 bases between. This CDR3 has 13 amino acids. The CDR3 bases are TGTGCCAGCAGCCCCGGGCAGAATCAGCCCCAGCATTTT. Protein product: CASSPGQNQPQHF.